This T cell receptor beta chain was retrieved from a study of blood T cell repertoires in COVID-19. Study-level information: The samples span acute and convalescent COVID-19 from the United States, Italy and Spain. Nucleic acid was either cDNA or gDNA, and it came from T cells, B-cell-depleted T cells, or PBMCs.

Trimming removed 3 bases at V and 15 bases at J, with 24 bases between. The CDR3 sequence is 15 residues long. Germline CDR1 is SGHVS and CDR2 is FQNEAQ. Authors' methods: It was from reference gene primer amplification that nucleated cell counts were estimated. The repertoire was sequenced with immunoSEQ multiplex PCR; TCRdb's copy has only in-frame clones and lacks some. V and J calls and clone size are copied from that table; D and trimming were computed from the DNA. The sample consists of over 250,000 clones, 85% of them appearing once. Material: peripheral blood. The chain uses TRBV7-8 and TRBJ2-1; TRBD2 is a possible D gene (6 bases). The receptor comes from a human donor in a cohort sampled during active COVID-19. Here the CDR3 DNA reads TGTGCCAGCAGCTTGTCCGGGACTGGTTCATTAGGGCGGTTCTTC. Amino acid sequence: CASSLSGTGSLGRFF.